Below, 24 T cell receptor beta chains from the same sample are listed, as sequenced in a study of T cells in localized non-small cell lung cancer. This table comes from immunoSEQ multiplex PCR, and its TCRdb copy is limited to in-frame clones, with some not included. The sample includes around 7,200 clones, approximately 93% of them seen just once. The sequencing here drew on peripheral blood, taken before any cancer treatment. The receptors derive from a woman aged 35-75 years with stage I lung adenocarcinoma.

V usage is TRBV4-2 and J usage is TRBJ2-6; tentative D call: TRBD1 (6 bases). The V end lost 1 base, the J end lost 1 base, and 8 bases lay between the germline ends. Germline values: CDR1 LGHNA, CDR2 YNFKEQ. CDR3 size: 16 residues. The DNA for the CDR3 is TGTGCCAGCAGCCAAGGGACAGCTTCTGGGGCCAACGTCCTGACTTTC. Its translation: CASSQGTASGANVLTF.

The chain carries TRBV19 and TRBJ2-1, with no clear D. Looked up from germline, CDR1 is LNHDA and CDR2 is SQIVND (reference sequence). V was pared by 4 bases and J by 4 bases, with 14 bases between. The CDR3 extends over 15 amino acids. CDR3 loop: CASSNGLGPYNEQFF. CDR3 sequence (DNA): TGTGCCAGTAGTAACGGTCTAGGACCTTACAATGAGCAGTTCTTC.

Written as DNA, the CDR3 is TGTGCCAGTAGCCTACTAGCGGGAGAGCTCAATTTCGGGGAGCTGTTTTTT. This sequence encodes CASSLLAGELNFGELFF. The chain couples TRBV19 to TRBJ2-2, with TRBD2 identical over 11 bases. In germline, CDR1 is LNHDA, CDR2 SQIVND (reference sequence). After removal of 6 bases from V and 7 bases from J, the junction contained 13 bases not matched to a gene. CDR3 length: 17 amino acids.

This rearrangement joins TRBV19 to TRBJ2-1, with D maybe TRBD1 (5 bases). Germline V gene sequence: CDR1 LNHDA, CDR2 SQIVND (reference sequence). This CDR3 has 16 amino acids. With 5 bases removed from V and 4 bases from J, the gap between germline ends came to 18 bases. Here the CDR3 reads CASSRIDSFQYNEQFF. CDR3 DNA: TGTGCCAGTAGTCGCATTGACAGTTTCCAGTACAATGAGCAGTTCTTC.

The V call is TRBV6-1, the J call TRBJ2-5; 12 bases agree with TRBD2. Germline CDR1 MNHNS, CDR2 SASEGT. CDR3 length: 16 amino acids. The V and J ends lost 4 bases and 4 bases, in that order; junction bases with no gene match: 7. CDR3: CASSGGGLAGRETQYF. The CDR3 nucleotides read TGTGCCAGCAGTGGGGGGGGACTAGCGGGCCGAGAGACCCAGTACTTC.

The chain employs TRBV6-4 and TRBJ2-7; the match to TRBD2 covers 7 bases. With V trimmed by 4 bases and J by 3 bases, 15 bases remained unmatched. There are 17 residues in the CDR3. Germline CDR1 and CDR2: MRHNA and SNTAGT. This CDR3 reads CASSACGGRIRYYEQYF. CDR3 DNA sequence: TGTGCCAGCAGTGCTTGCGGGGGACGTATCCGCTACTACGAGCAGTACTTC.

This sequence joins TRBV5-1 and TRBJ2-1; D might be TRBD2 (5 bases). This CDR3 spans 15 amino acids. CDR1 and CDR2 (germline): SGHRS, YFSETQ. Trimming shortened V by 1 base and J by 3 bases, and 11 bases separated the two germline ends. The DNA for the CDR3 is TGCGCCAGCAGCTTGTACTCCGGGAACTACAATGAGCAGTTCTTC. Translated: CASSLYSGNYNEQFF.

The genes are TRBV11-3 and TRBJ2-1; either TRBD1 or TRBD2 may supply D (5 bases each). The CDR3 extends over 11 amino acids. Trimming took 4 bases from V and 9 from J, leaving 7 bases between them. The germline V gene has CDR1 SGHNT and CDR2 YENEEA. The DNA for the CDR3 is TGTGCCAGCAGCTCGAGGGGTGAGCAGTTCTTC. It yields the protein CASSSRGEQFF.

J is TRBJ1-5 and V is TRBV2, with D maybe TRBD1 (5 bases). This CDR3 contains 13 residues. Trimming shortened V by 4 bases and J by 6 bases, and 10 bases separated the two germline ends. Germline loops: CDR1 SNHLY, CDR2 FYNNEI. CDR3 bases: TGTGCCAGCAGTGTAAGAGGGGCTCAGCCCCAGCATTTT. Protein: CASSVRGAQPQHF.

Here the CDR3 reads CASRRFPNRKNTEAFF. DNA for the CDR3: TGCGCCAGCAGAAGATTCCCGAACCGAAAGAACACTGAAGCTTTCTTT. The gene calls are TRBV4-1 and TRBJ1-1; D is unclear. The ends were cut back, 6 bases at V and 1 base at J, with 18 bases in the middle. CDR3 size: 16 residues. Germline V CDR1 and CDR2: MGHRA, YSYEKL.

V usage is TRBV7-9 and J usage is TRBJ2-5, with TRBD1 identical over 7 bases. There are 12 residues in the CDR3. Germline V gene lookup returns CDR1 SEHNR and CDR2 FQNEAQ (reference sequence). With 5 bases clipped from V and 7 bases from J, the junction kept 4 bases outside the gene matches. CDR3 protein: CASSRGGGTQYF. CDR3 sequence (DNA): TGTGCCAGCAGCCGAGGGGGCGGGACCCAGTACTTC. The full variable domain, in which reference TRBV7-9 and TRBJ2-5 provide the parts outside the CDR3, is DTGVSQNPRHKITKRGQNVTFRCDPISEHNRLYWYRQTLGQGPEFLTYFQNEAQLEKSRLLSDRFSAERPKGSFSTLEIQRTEQGDSAMYLCASSRGGGTQYFGPGTRLLVL.

This clone showed up just once. The chain employs TRBV5-1 and TRBJ2-2; D gene uncertain. Deletions cut 0 bases from V and 8 bases from J, with 11 bases between. In germline, CDR1 is SGHRS, CDR2 YFSETQ. The CDR3 contains 14 residues. DNA of the CDR3: TGCGCCAGCAGCTTGGCGGCTCCCGGGGGGGAGCTGTTTTTT. The encoded protein is CASSLAAPGGELFF.

The rearrangement uses TRBV7-9 and TRBJ2-5; D perhaps matches TRBD2 (6 bases). CDR3 length: 15 residues. Germline loops: CDR1 SEHNR, CDR2 FQNEAQ (reference sequence). The V and J ends lost 5 bases and 2 bases respectively, with 15 bases between them. Here the CDR3 DNA reads TGTGCCAGCAGCCCAATGGGACTCCTACAAGAGACCCAGTACTTC. Its protein is CASSPMGLLQETQYF.

This clone was picked up one time. CDR3 residues: CASTSGGTSYNEQFF. The CDR3 coding sequence is TGTGCCAGCACCTCTGGCGGGACCTCCTACAATGAGCAGTTCTTC. V gene TRBV7-9 combines with J gene TRBJ2-1; tentative D call: TRBD2 (6 bases). The CDR3 covers 15 residues. V lost 7 bases to trimming and J lost 0 bases, with 13 bases between them. Germline V CDR1 and CDR2: SEHNR, FQNEAQ (reference sequence).

The gene calls are TRBV5-1 and TRBJ2-3; D is unclear. CDR1 and CDR2 from the germline V gene are SGHRS and YFSETQ. Trimming took 4 bases from V and 3 from J, leaving 9 bases between them. This CDR3 is built from 13 residues. The CDR3 region is CASSEMATDTQYF. The CDR3 nucleotides are TGCGCCAGCAGCGAGATGGCTACAGATACGCAGTATTTT.

The chain joins TRBV2 to TRBJ2-2, with D uncertain. V lost 3 bases to trimming and J lost 0 bases, with 11 bases between them. The CDR3 covers 16 residues. The germline V gene encodes CDR1 SNHLY and CDR2 FYNNEI. CDR3 protein: CASSELSPANTGELFF. CDR3 sequence (DNA): TGTGCCAGCAGTGAGTTGTCTCCTGCGAACACCGGGGAGCTGTTTTTT.

The chain couples TRBV11-2 to TRBJ1-3, with 9 bases aligning to TRBD1. CDR1 SGHAT and CDR2 FQNNGV come from the germline V gene. V was pared by 0 bases and J by 1 base, with 13 bases of the junction left unmatched. The CDR3 is 20 amino acids. Here the CDR3 DNA reads TGTGCCAGCAGCTTAGATTTCCGGGACAGGGTCCGCCTTTCTGGAAACACCATATATTTT. Translating gives CASSLDFRDRVRLSGNTIYF.

This chain connects TRBV7-6 to TRBJ2-5; 9 bases are a match to TRBD2. The CDR3 is made up of 15 amino acids. V was clipped by 3 bases and J by 5 bases; unmatched bases: 7. Germline V gene data show CDR1 as SGHVS and CDR2 as FNYEAQ. DNA for the CDR3: TGTGCCAGCAGCTTGGGACTAGCAGTGGGGGAGACCCAGTACTTC. Encoded protein: CASSLGLAVGETQYF. The full variable domain, with the rest looked up from reference TRBV7-6 and TRBJ2-5, is GAGVSQSPRYKVTKRGQDVALRCDPISGHVSLYWYRQALGQGPEFLTYFNYEAQQDKSGLPNDRFSAERPEGSISTLTIQRTEQRDSAMYRCASSLGLAVGETQYFGPGTRLLVL.

The chain is built from TRBV11-3 and TRBJ2-3, with 15 nucleotides matching TRBD2. The junction had 5 bases not matched to a gene; V was cut back by 5 bases and J by 2 bases. The CDR3 is made up of 17 amino acids. Germline V CDR1 and CDR2: SGHNT, YENEEA. Here the CDR3 reads CASSLGLAGGPTDTQYF. CDR3 sequence (DNA): TGTGCCAGCAGCCTTGGACTAGCGGGAGGGCCCACAGATACGCAGTATTTT.

The chain carries TRBV5-5 and TRBJ1-5; D gene ambiguous. The CDR3 has 15 residues. Germline V gives CDR1 SGHKS, CDR2 YYEKEE (reference sequence). The germline V and J ends were trimmed by 6 bases and 2 bases, with 15 bases remaining between them. This chain's CDR3 is CASTPGGSGNQPQHF. As DNA, the CDR3 is TGTGCCAGCACCCCCGGAGGGTCGGGCAATCAGCCCCAGCATTTT.

V usage is TRBV6-5 and J usage is TRBJ1-1; 9 bases align to TRBD1. The length of the CDR3 is 15 residues. The germline CDR1 and CDR2 sequences are MNHEY and SVGAGI. Unmatched junction bases numbered 11, after V lost 7 bases and J lost 5 bases. The CDR3, as DNA: TGTGCCAGCAACCGACTACAGGGGGCTCGGACTGAAGCTTTCTTT. It yields the protein CASNRLQGARTEAFF.

This chain connects TRBV4-1 to TRBJ2-3; 9 bases match TRBD2. V was pared by 2 bases and J by 6 bases, with 9 bases of the junction left unmatched. CDR1 and CDR2 from the germline V gene are MGHRA and YSYEKL. The CDR3 runs 16 residues. The CDR3 loop reads CASSQRVAGEADTQYF. CDR3 DNA: TGCGCCAGCAGCCAACGAGTAGCGGGAGAGGCGGATACGCAGTATTTT.

This chain's CDR3 is CASKEGLANQPQHF. In DNA form, the CDR3 reads TGTGCCAGCAAGGAGGGTCTGGCAAATCAGCCCCAGCATTTT. This sequence joins TRBV6-1 and TRBJ1-5; D ambiguous. The V end was cut by 7 bases, the J end by 4 bases, with 14 bases between. The V gene's germline CDR1 is MNHNS and CDR2 SASEGT. CDR3 length: 14 residues.

The chain combines TRBV6-1 with TRBJ1-1; the D gene is possibly TRBD1 (6 bases). CDR1 and CDR2 from the germline V gene are MNHNS and SASEGT. The V end was cut by 6 bases, the J end by 5 bases, with 13 bases between. The CDR3 has 13 amino acids. CDR3 residues: CASRNTGMTEAFF. The CDR3 nucleotides are TGTGCCAGCAGAAACACAGGGATGACTGAAGCTTTCTTT.